This T cell receptor (beta chain) derives from a study of blood T cell repertoires in COVID-19 (dated by TCRdb to the early 2020s). Regarding the research as a whole: Samples from collaborators originated in the United States, Italy and Spain and spanned both the acute and convalescent phases of COVID-19. The prospective study material was composed of cDNA or gDNA derived from T cells, B-cell-depleted T cells, or PBMCs. Deeply sampled blood TCRbeta repertoires from subjects exposed to, actively infected with, or recovered from COVID-19 were included in the dataset. The repertoires were released in a freely available public database meant as a resource for research on the immune response to SARS-CoV-2. The samples were drawn from two sources: the first 160 participants of the ongoing ImmuneRACE study, and over 950 subjects contributed by 6 global collaborators. Sample metadata almost always included a de-identified subject ID, COVID-19 status, age in years and sex. Where HLA class I and class II types were available, the types were taken from metadata supplied by the sample provider, not from assay-based typing.

The immunoSEQ Assay, a bias-controlled multiplex PCR, was used to amplify TCRbeta CDR3 regions from genomic DNA. Per the source publication's procedure: The number of nucleated cells in each sample was estimated from the amplification of reference gene primers within the assay. To quantify the absolute abundance of each unique TCRbeta CDR3 rearrangement, sequence reads were collapsed and filtered. For each sample, productive Simpson clonality was calculated by taking the square root of Simpson's diversity index across productive rearrangements. Sourced from immuneACCESS, this table was stored by TCRdb with only in-frame sequences that have V and J called. A share of the clones is absent; for the studies checked, an unresolved V gene accounts for under half, and the remainder has no known explanation. V and J calls and clone size come straight from that table; D and trimming were deduced from the DNA. A total of around 100,000 clones appear in this sample, about 74% of them only once. 3% to 4.5% of the sample goes to the ten largest clones.

In Seattle, one collaborating source enrolled patients while the infection was active and tracked those patients longitudinally over the course of disease. Whole blood was collected in K2EDTA tubes by collaborating institutions according to the institutions' own protocols. For TCRbeta analysis, collaborators shipped samples as frozen whole blood, isolated PBMCs, or DNA extracted from either of those sample types. As for this clone: Its antigen target is currently unknown. Base-call qualities are not available, and no considerably larger clone is one nucleotide away.

The research as a whole found: Clinical and demographic metadata were provided uncurated, with the amount varying by source and participant.

According to the germline V gene, CDR1 reads SGHTA and CDR2 reads FQGNSA. Spanning cysteine to phenylalanine, the CDR3 consists of 14 amino acids. The read is trimmed to its CDR3 DNA, 42 bases read in frame from base 1. Cut back by 5 bases and 1 base, the V and J ends lie 9 bases apart. The receptor chain draws on TRBV7-2 and TRBJ1-5; confidence is insufficient to name the D gene. Sequenced material: peripheral blood. The receptor comes from an older man with COVID-19, enrolled during active disease. This receptor has the CDR3 CASSRDQSNQPQHF. In nucleotide form, the sequence is TGTGCCAGCAGCCGGGATCAAAGCAATCAGCCCCAGCATTTT.